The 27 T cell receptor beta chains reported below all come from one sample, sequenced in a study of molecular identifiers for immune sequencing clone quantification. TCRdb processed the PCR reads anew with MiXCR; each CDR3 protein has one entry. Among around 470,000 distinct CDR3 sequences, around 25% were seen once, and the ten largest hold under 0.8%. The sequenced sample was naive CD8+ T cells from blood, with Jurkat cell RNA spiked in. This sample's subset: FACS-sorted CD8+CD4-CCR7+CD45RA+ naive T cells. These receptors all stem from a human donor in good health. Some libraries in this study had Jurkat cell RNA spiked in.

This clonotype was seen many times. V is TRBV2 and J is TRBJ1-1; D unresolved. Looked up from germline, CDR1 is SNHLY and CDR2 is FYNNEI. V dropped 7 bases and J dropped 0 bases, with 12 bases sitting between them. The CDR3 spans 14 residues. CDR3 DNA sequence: TGTGCCAGCATGATATGGCGTATGAACACTGAAGCTTTCTTT. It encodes CASMIWRMNTEAFF. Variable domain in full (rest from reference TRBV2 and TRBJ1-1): EPEVTQTPSHQVTQMGQEVILRCVPISNHLYFYWYRQILGQKVEFLVSFYNNEISEKSEIFDDQFSVERPDGSNFTLKIRSTKLEDSAMYFCASMIWRMNTEAFFGQGTRLTVV.

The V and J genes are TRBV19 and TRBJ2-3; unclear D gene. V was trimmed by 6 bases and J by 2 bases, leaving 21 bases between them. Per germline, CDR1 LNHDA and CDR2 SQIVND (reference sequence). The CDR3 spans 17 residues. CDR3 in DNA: TGTGCCAGTAGCCCCGTTTTTGGGTACGATTACACAGATACGCAGTATTTT. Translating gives CASSPVFGYDYTDTQYF.

The CDR3 DNA reads as TGTGCCAGCAACGGACAGGGAATGGACAACACTGAAGCTTTCTTT. It specifies CASNGQGMDNTEAFF. This chain connects TRBV6-1 to TRBJ1-1, with TRBD1 matching over 8 bases. With V trimmed by 7 bases and J by 2 bases, 9 bases remained unmatched. Germline-derived CDR1 and CDR2 are MNHNS and SASEGT. This CDR3 has 15 amino acids.

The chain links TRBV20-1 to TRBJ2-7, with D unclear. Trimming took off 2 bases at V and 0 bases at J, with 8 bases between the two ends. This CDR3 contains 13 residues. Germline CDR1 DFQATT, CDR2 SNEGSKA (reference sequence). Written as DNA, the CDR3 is TGCAGTGCTAGACCCGACAACTCCTACGAGCAGTACTTC. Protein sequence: CSARPDNSYEQYF.

The DNA for the CDR3 is TGTGCCATCAGTGCCGGGATAGGGACCGTCGAGCAGTACTTC. Translation gives CAISAGIGTVEQYF. The rearrangement joins TRBV10-3 to TRBJ2-7, with D perhaps being TRBD1 or TRBD2 (5 bases each). Trimming removed 4 bases from V and 6 bases from J, with 16 bases in between. CDR3 length: 14 amino acids. From germline, CDR1 is ENHRY and CDR2 SYGVKD.

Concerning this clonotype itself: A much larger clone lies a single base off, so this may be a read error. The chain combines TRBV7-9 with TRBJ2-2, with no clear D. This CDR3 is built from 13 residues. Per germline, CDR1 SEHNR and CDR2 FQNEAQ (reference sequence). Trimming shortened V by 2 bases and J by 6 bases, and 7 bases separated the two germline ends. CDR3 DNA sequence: TGTGCCAGCAGCTTAAGTATATCCGGGGAGCTGTTTTTT. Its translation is CASSLSISGELFF.

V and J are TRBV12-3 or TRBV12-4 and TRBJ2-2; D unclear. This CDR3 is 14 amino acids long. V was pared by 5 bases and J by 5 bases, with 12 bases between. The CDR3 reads CASSPTHQTGELFF. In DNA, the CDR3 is TGTGCCAGCAGTCCGACCCATCAAACCGGGGAGCTGTTTTTT.

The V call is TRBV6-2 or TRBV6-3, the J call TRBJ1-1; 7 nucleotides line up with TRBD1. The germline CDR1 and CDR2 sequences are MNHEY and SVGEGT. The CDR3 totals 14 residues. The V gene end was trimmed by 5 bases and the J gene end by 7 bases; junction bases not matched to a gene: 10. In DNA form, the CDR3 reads TGTGCCAGCAGTCCGGCTATACAGGGGATTGAAGCTTTCTTT. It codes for CASSPAIQGIEAFF.

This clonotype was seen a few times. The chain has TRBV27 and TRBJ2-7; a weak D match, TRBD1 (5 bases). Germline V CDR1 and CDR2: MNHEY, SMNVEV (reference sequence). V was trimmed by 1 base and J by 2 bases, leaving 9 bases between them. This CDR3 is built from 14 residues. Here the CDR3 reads CASSLYSGPYEQYF. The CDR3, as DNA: TGTGCCAGCAGTTTATACTCAGGGCCCTACGAGCAGTACTTC.

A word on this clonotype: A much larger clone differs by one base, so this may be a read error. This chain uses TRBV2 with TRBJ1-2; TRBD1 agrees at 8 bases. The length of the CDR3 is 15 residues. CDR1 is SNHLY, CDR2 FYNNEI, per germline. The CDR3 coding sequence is TGTGCCGGCAGTGAAGCCAGGGGGCGAGCCTATGGCTACACCTTC. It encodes CAGSEARGRAYGYTF.

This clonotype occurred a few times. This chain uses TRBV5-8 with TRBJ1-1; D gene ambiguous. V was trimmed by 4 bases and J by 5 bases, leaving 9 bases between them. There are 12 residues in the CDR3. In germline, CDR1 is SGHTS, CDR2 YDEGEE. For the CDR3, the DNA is TGTGCCAGCAGCATCCTGATAACTGAAGCTTTCTTT. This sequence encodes CASSILITEAFF.

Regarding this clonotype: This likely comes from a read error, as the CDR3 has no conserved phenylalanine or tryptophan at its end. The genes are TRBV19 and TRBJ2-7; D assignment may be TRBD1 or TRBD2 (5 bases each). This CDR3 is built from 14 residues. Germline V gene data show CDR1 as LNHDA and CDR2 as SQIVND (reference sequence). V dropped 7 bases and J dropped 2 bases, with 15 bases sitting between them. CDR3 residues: CASTFQVGPYEQYL. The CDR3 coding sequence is TGTGCCAGTACCTTCCAGGTGGGACCCTACGAGCAGTACCTC.

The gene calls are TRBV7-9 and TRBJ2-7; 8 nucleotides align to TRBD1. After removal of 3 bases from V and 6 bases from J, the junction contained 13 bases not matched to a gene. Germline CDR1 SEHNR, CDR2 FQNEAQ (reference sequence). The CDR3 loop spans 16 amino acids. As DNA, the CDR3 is TGTGCCAGCAGCTTGACGAGGGGCAGGGGGCTATGCGAGCAGTACTTC. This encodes CASSLTRGRGLCEQYF.

Written as DNA, the CDR3 is TGTGCCAGCAGCTTAGGAGTCGGGTCAACTAATGAAAAACTGTTTTTT. This codes for CASSLGVGSTNEKLFF. This sequence joins TRBV7-9 and TRBJ1-4; D remains ambiguous. The CDR3 sequence is 16 residues long. Germline CDR1 is SEHNR and CDR2 is FQNEAQ (reference sequence). Trimming shortened V by 1 base and J by 0 bases, and 9 bases separated the two germline ends.

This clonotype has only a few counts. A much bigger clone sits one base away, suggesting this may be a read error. CDR3 residues: CASSPVPTGVNTEAFF. In DNA, the CDR3 is TGTGCCAGCAGCCCGGTACCGACAGGGGTGAACACTGAAGCTTTCTTT. The chain carries TRBV12-3 or TRBV12-4 and TRBJ1-1, with 8 bases identical to TRBD1. V lost 6 bases, J lost 0 bases, and 9 bases stayed unmatched. The CDR3 is made up of 16 amino acids.

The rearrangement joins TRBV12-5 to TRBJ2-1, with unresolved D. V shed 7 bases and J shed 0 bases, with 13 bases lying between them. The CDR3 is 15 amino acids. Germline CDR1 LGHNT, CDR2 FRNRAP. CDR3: CASAIDKRSYNEQFF. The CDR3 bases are TGTGCTAGTGCCATAGACAAACGCTCCTACAATGAGCAGTTCTTC.

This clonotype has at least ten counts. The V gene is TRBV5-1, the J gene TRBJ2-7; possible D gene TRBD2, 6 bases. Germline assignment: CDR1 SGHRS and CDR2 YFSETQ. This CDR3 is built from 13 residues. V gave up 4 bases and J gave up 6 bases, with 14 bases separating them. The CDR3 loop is CASSADYPLEQYF. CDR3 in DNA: TGCGCCAGCAGCGCGGACTATCCTCTCGAGCAGTACTTC. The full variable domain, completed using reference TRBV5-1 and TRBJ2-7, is KAGVTQTPRYLIKTRGQQVTLSCSPISGHRSVSWYQQTPGQGLQFLFEYFSETQRNKGNFPGRFSGRQFSNSRSEMNVSTLELGDSALYLCASSADYPLEQYFGPGTRLTVT.

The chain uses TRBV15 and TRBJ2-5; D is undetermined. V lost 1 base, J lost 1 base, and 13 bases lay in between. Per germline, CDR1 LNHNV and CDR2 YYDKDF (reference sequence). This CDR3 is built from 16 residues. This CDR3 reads CATSRGSGPLQETQYF. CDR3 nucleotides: TGTGCCACCAGCAGAGGATCAGGTCCGCTCCAAGAGACCCAGTACTTC.

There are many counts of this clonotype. CDR3 coding DNA: TGTGCCAGCAGCTTACCTCTAGCGGGGGGCGAAGATACGCAGTATTTT. Amino acids: CASSLPLAGGEDTQYF. The gene calls are TRBV11-2 and TRBJ2-3, with 11 bases matching TRBD2. The CDR3 runs to 16 residues. V trimming: 2 bases; J trimming: 5 bases; junction bases outside the gene matches: 6. CDR1 is SGHAT and CDR2 is FQNNGV in the germline V gene. The full variable domain, its missing parts supplied by reference TRBV11-2 and TRBJ2-3, is EAGVAQSPRYKIIEKRQSVAFWCNPISGHATLYWYQQILGQGPKLLIQFQNNGVVDDSQLPKDRFSAERLKGVDSTLKIQPAKLEDSAVYLCASSLPLAGGEDTQYFGPGTRLTVL.

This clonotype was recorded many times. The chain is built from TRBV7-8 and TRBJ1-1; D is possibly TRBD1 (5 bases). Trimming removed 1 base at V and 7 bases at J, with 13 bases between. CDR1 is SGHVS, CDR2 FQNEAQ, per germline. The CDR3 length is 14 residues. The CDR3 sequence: CASSLGQPGGEAFF. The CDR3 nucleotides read TGTGCCAGCAGCTTAGGACAGCCGGGGGGTGAAGCTTTCTTT.

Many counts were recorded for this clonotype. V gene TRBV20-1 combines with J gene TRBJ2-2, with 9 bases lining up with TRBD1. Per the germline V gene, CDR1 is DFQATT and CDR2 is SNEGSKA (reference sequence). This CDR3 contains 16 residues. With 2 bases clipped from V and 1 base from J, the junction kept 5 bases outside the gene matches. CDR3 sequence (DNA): TGCAGTGCTAGATCCCGGGACAGGGAGAACACCGGGGAGCTGTTTTTT. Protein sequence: CSARSRDRENTGELFF.

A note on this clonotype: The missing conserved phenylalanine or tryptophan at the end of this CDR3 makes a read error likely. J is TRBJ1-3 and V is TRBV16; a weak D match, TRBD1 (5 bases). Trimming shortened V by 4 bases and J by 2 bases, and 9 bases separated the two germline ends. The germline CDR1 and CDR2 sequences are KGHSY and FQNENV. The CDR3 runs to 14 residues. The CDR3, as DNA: TGTGCCAGCAGCCCGGGGGGAACTGGAAACACCATATATTGT. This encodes CASSPGGTGNTIYC.

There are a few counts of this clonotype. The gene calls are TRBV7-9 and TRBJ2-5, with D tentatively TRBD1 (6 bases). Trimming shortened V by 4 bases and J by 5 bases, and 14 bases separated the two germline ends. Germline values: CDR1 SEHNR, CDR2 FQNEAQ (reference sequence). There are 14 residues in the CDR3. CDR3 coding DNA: TGTGCCAGCAGCTCGGACAGACCCCAGGAGACCCAGTACTTC. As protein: CASSSDRPQETQYF.

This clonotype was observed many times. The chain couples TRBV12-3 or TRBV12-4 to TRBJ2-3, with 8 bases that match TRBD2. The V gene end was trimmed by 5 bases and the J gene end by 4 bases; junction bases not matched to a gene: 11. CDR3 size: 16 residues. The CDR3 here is CASSAPGLVVADTQYF. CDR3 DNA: TGTGCCAGCAGTGCGCCGGGACTAGTGGTGGCAGATACGCAGTATTTT.

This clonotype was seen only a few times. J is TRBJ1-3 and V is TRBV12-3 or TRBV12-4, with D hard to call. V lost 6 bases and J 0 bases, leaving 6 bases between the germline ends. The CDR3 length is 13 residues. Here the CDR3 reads CASSVFSGNTIYF. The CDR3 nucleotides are TGTGCCAGCAGCGTTTTCTCTGGAAACACCATATATTTT.

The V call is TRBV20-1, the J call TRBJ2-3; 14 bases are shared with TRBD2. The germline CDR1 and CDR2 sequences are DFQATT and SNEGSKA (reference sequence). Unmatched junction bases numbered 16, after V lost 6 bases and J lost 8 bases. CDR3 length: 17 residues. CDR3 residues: CSASPKLPGLAGVTQYF. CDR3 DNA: TGCAGTGCCTCACCAAAGTTGCCGGGACTAGCGGGAGTTACGCAGTATTTT.

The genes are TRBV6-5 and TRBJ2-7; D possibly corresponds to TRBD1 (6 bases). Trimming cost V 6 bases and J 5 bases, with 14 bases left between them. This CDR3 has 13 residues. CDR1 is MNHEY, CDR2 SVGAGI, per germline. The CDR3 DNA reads TGTGCCAGCAGCGTACTGGACAGCCACGAGCAGTACTTC. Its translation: CASSVLDSHEQYF.